The 16 T cell receptor beta chains below all came from one sample that was sequenced in a study of shared clonotypes between healthy human individuals. Libraries were prepared by immunoSEQ multiplex PCR; TCRdb keeps only in-frame clonotypes and omits some of them. The top ten hold 0.1% to 0.15% of the sample, which has roughly 2.4 million clones, approximately 96% seen once. The sample comprised naive CD4+ T cells sorted from blood. Subset in this sample: CD45RA+ positively selected. These receptors were obtained from a man aged 18 to 35 in good health.

This sequence joins TRBV12-5 and TRBJ2-1, with unresolved D. The germline V gene encodes CDR1 LGHNT and CDR2 FRNRAP. V lost 3 bases and J lost 4, with 4 bases in between. This CDR3 is built from 12 residues. The CDR3 is CASGFQYNEQFF. The CDR3 DNA is TGTGCTAGTGGTTTCCAATACAATGAGCAGTTCTTC. Full variable domain (missing parts from reference TRBV12-5 and TRBJ2-1): DARVTQTPRHKVTEMGQEVTMRCQPILGHNTVFWYRQTMMQGLELLAYFRNRAPLDDSGMPKDRFSAEMPDATLATLKIQPSEPRDSAVYFCASGFQYNEQFFGPGTRLTVL.

The CDR3 nucleotides are TGTGCCAGCAGCCGGGCGGGACCCCAAGAGACCCAGTACTTC. Its translation: CASSRAGPQETQYF. This sequence joins TRBV27 and TRBJ2-5; D possibly corresponds to TRBD2 (6 bases). V lost 6 bases and J 1 base, leaving 12 bases between the germline ends. CDR1 is MNHEY, CDR2 SMNVEV, per germline (reference sequence). The CDR3 consists of 14 residues.

This clone has a single count. V usage is TRBV7-9 and J usage is TRBJ2-3; tentative D call: TRBD2 (6 bases). Germline lookup yields CDR1 SEHNR and CDR2 FQNEAQ (reference sequence). The CDR3 loop spans 12 amino acids. V was pared by 5 bases and J by 14 bases, with 17 bases between. The CDR3 reads CASSPDYAGPYF. CDR3 coding DNA: TGTGCCAGCAGCCCAGACTATGCGGGACCGTATTTT.

The rearrangement joins TRBV6-5 to TRBJ2-1; D may correspond to TRBD1 or TRBD2 (6 bases each). Per the germline V gene, CDR1 is MNHEY and CDR2 is SVGAGI. This CDR3 region has 15 residues. V lost 8 bases, J lost 3 bases, and 17 bases lay in between. CDR3 sequence (DNA): TGTGCCAGCGGGCGGGACAAACGTTACTACAATGAGCAGTTCTTC. It yields the protein CASGRDKRYYNEQFF.

This chain connects TRBV28 to TRBJ2-5; D is unresolved. Per the germline V gene, CDR1 is MDHEN and CDR2 is SYDVKM. V was clipped by 7 bases and J by 4 bases, with 19 bases between them. The CDR3 contains 15 residues. The DNA for the CDR3 is TGTGCCAGCACCACCGGGTGGCAGATGAGAGAGACCCAGTACTTC. This gives the protein CASTTGWQMRETQYF.

The genes are TRBV6-1 and TRBJ2-4; D may be TRBD2 (5 bases). The CDR3 has 15 amino acids. Germline V gives CDR1 MNHNS, CDR2 SASEGT. V was clipped by 3 bases and J by 5 bases, with 14 bases between them. The CDR3 nucleotides read TGTGCCAGCAGTGAGAGGACTCTCGGTCAAAACATTCAGTACTTC. This codes for CASSERTLGQNIQYF.

V is TRBV6-1 and J is TRBJ2-4; D may be TRBD2 (5 bases). CDR1 and CDR2 from the germline V gene are MNHNS and SASEGT. The germline V and J ends were trimmed by 6 bases and 2 bases, with 14 bases remaining between them. The CDR3 is 15 amino acids. CDR3 DNA sequence: TGTGCCAGCAGGGAGCTCACGGGGTCCAAAAACATTCAGTACTTC. Protein product: CASRELTGSKNIQYF.

V usage is TRBV4-3 and J usage is TRBJ2-2; perhaps TRBD2 as D (6 bases). V lost 0 bases to trimming and J lost 8 bases, with 31 bases between them. The CDR3 is 21 residues long. The germline CDR1 and CDR2 sequences are LGHNA and YSLEER. CDR3 coding DNA: TGCGCCAGCAGCCAAGAGCCTCCAAGGAGCCATAGCGGTTCTAAGGGTGGGGAGCTGTTTTTT. It is translated as CASSQEPPRSHSGSKGGELFF.

V usage is TRBV15 and J usage is TRBJ2-5; TRBD1 might be the D (5 bases). The CDR3 loop spans 18 amino acids. Germline V gene data show CDR1 as LNHNV and CDR2 as YYDKDF (reference sequence). Deletions cut 1 base from V and 4 bases from J, with 22 bases between. CDR3 loop: CATSRAIDSRLALETQYF. The CDR3 nucleotides are TGTGCCACCAGCAGAGCAATAGACAGCCGACTTGCGCTAGAGACCCAGTACTTC.

The chain combines TRBV19 with TRBJ1-1; D not certain. CDR3 length equals 15 residues. Looked up from germline, CDR1 is LNHDA and CDR2 is SQIVND (reference sequence). The germline V and J ends were trimmed by 6 bases and 5 bases, with 19 bases remaining between them. The CDR3 coding sequence is TGTGCCAGTAGAATAAGACCCGAGGAAGGGACTGAAGCTTTCTTT. It encodes CASRIRPEEGTEAFF.

CDR3 DNA sequence: TGCAGTGCTGGCCGACATGAAAAACTGTTTTTT. This translates into CSAGRHEKLFF. The chain has TRBV20-1 and TRBJ1-4; D gene unclear. The CDR3 covers 11 residues. The V end was cut by 5 bases, the J end by 6 bases, with 7 bases between. Germline assignment: CDR1 DFQATT and CDR2 SNEGSKA (reference sequence).

The chain couples TRBV6-5 to TRBJ1-2; TRBD1 agrees at 7 bases. Trimming removed 5 bases from V and 6 bases from J; junction bases left unmatched: 6. CDR1 is MNHEY and CDR2 is SVGAGI in the germline V gene. The CDR3 consists of 13 residues. In nucleotides, the CDR3 is TGTGCCAGCAGTCCCCGGGACAGAGATGGCTACACCTTC. As protein: CASSPRDRDGYTF.

The chain carries TRBV2 and TRBJ2-7, with D unresolved. Germline V CDR1 and CDR2: SNHLY, FYNNEI. V was trimmed by 3 bases and J by 7 bases, leaving 13 bases between them. The CDR3 runs 13 residues. As DNA, the CDR3 is TGTGCCAGCAGTGAGGCAGGTTGGTGGGAGCAGTACTTC. This codes for CASSEAGWWEQYF.

This chain uses TRBV10-3 with TRBJ1-5; 8 nucleotides line up with TRBD1. The CDR3 length is 13 residues. Trimming cost V 11 bases and J 3 bases; bases outside gene matches: 6. From germline, CDR1 is ENHRY and CDR2 SYGVKD. CDR3: CAARTGINQPQHF. As DNA, the CDR3 is TGTGCCGCGCGGACAGGGATCAATCAGCCCCAGCATTTT.

A word on this clone: Other DNA sequences in this sample translate to the same CDR3. V and J are TRBV9 and TRBJ2-2; D may match TRBD1 or TRBD2 (5 bases each). The CDR3 is 15 residues long. V lost 0 bases and J lost 1, with 7 bases in between. The germline CDR1 and CDR2 sequences are SGDLS and YYNGEE. The CDR3 DNA sequence: TGTGCCAGCAGCGTAGTGGGGGAGAACACCGGGGAGCTGTTTTTT. Translating gives CASSVVGENTGELFF.

This clone was found once. The chain has TRBV11-2 and TRBJ2-7, with 8 nucleotides matching TRBD2. Per the germline V gene, CDR1 is SGHAT and CDR2 is FQNNGV. This CDR3 contains 15 residues. V trimming: 1 base; J trimming: 5 bases; junction bases outside the gene matches: 7. DNA for the CDR3: TGTGCCAGCAGCTTAGGTCAAACGGGACTAGACGAGCAGTACTTC. It encodes CASSLGQTGLDEQYF.